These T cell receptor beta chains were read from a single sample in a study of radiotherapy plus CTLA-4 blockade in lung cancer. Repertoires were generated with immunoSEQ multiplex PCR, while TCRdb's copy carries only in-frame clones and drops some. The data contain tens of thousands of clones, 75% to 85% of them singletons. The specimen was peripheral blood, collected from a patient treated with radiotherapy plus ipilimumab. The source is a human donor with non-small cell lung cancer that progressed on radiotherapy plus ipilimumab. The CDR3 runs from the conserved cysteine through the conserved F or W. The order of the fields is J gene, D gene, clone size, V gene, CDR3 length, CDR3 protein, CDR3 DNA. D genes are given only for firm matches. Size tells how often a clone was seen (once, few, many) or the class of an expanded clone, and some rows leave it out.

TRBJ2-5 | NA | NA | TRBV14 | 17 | CASSQTIDSLQLETQYF | TGTGCCAGCAGCCAAACCATCGACTCTCTACAACTAGAGACCCAGTACTTC
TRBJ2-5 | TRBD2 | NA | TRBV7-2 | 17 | CASSPVVMASGEETQYF | TGTGCCAGCAGCCCAGTAGTAATGGCTAGCGGGGAAGAGACCCAGTACTTC
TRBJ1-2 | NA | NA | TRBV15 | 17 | CATSRDPRTYLAYGYTF | TGTGCCACCAGCAGAGATCCTAGAACCTATCTCGCCTATGGCTACACCTTC
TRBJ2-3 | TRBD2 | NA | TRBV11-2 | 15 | CASRPFGGGADTQYF | TGTGCCAGCAGACCCTTCGGGGGGGGCGCAGATACGCAGTATTTT
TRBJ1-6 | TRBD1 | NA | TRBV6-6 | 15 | CASSATGGGSSPLHF | TGTGCCAGCAGTGCGACAGGGGGCGGTAGCTCACCCCTCCACTTT
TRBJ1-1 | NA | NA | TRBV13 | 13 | CAWTPRGGTEAFF | TGTGCCTGGACTCCCAGGGGCGGGACTGAAGCTTTCTTT
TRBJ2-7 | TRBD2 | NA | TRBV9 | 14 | CASSVGLASYEQYF | TGTGCCAGCAGCGTAGGACTAGCTTCCTACGAGCAGTACTTC
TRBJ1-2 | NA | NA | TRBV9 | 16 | CASSVGFGGVTYGYTF | TGTGCCAGCAGCGTAGGTTTCGGAGGGGTGACCTATGGCTACACCTTC
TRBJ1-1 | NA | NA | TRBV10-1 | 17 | CASRGGTCGIVGTEAFF | TGCGCCAGCAGGGGGGGGACCTGTGGGATTGTGGGCACTGAAGCTTTCTTT
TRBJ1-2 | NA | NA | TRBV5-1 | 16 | CASSLLNFRYNYGYTF | TGCGCCAGCAGCTTGCTCAATTTCCGCTACAACTATGGCTACACCTTC
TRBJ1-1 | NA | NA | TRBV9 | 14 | CASSVVYTNTEAFF | TGTGCCAGCAGCGTAGTTTACACGAACACTGAAGCTTTCTTT
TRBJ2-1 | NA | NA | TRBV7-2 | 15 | CASSQTGYNYNEQFF | TGTGCCAGCAGCCAGACTGGCTATAACTACAATGAGCAGTTCTTC
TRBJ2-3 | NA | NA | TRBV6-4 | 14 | CASSEAGGSDTQYF | TGTGCCAGCAGTGAGGCGGGTGGGTCAGATACGCAGTATTTT
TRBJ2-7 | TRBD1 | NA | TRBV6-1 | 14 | CAIPRDRDGSEQYF | TGTGCCATCCCGAGGGACAGGGATGGAAGCGAGCAGTACTTC
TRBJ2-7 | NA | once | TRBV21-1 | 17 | CASTQGQALRVIYEQYF | TGTGCCAGCACCCAAGGACAGGCCCTACGGGTAATCTACGAGCAGTACTTC
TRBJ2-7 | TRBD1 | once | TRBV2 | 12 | CASRRTGVEQYF | TGTGCCAGCAGAAGGACAGGGGTCGAGCAGTACTTC
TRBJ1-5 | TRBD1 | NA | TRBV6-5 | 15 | CASSPRGRNNQPQHF | TGTGCCAGCAGCCCTAGGGGGCGAAACAATCAGCCCCAGCATTTT
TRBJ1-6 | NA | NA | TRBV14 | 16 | CASSQVLGSYNSPLHF | TGTGCCAGCAGCCAAGTCCTGGGGAGCTATAATTCACCCCTCCACTTT
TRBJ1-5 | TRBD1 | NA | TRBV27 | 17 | CASSLGTGGRGNQPQHF | TGTGCCAGCAGTTTGGGGACAGGGGGCCGGGGCAATCAGCCCCAGCATTTT
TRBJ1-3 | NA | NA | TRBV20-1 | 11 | CSARAQNTIYF | TGCAGTGCTAGAGCCCAAAACACCATATATTTT
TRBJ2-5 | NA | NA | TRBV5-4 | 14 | CASSLSGGAETQYF | TGTGCCAGCAGCTTGTCGGGGGGCGCGGAGACCCAGTACTTC
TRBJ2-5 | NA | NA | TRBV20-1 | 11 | CSAPTGETQYF | TGCAGTGCTCCCACAGGGGAGACCCAGTACTTC
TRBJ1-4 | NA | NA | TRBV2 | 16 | CASSADSTATNEKLFF | TGTGCCAGCAGCGCGGACAGTACCGCAACTAATGAAAAACTGTTTTTT
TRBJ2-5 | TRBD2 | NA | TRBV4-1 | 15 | CASSQDPGGQETQYF | TGCGCCAGCAGCCAAGACCCCGGGGGGCAAGAGACCCAGTACTTC
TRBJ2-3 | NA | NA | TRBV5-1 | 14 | CASSWSRSTDTQYF | TGCGCCAGCAGCTGGTCTAGGAGCACAGATACGCAGTATTTT
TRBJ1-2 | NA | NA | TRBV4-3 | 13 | CASSGAGGYGYTF | TGCGCCAGCTCGGGGGCGGGAGGCTATGGCTACACCTTC
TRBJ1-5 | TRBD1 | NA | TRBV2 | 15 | CASSEAWTGGQPQHF | TGTGCCAGCAGTGAAGCCTGGACAGGGGGCCAGCCCCAGCATTTT
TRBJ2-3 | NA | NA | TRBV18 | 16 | CASSPPGQEDSDTQYF | TGTGCCAGCTCTCCCCCGGGACAAGAAGACTCAGATACGCAGTATTTT
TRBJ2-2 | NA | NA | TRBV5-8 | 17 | CASSLKVWTDLAGELFF | TGTGCCAGCAGCTTAAAAGTATGGACAGATTTGGCCGGGGAGCTGTTTTTT
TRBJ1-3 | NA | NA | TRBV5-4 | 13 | CASHPDSGNTIYF | TGTGCCAGCCATCCAGACTCTGGAAACACCATATATTTT
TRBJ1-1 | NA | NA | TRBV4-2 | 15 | CASSQGKAGDTEAFF | TGTGCCAGCAGCCAAGGTAAGGCAGGGGACACTGAAGCTTTCTTT
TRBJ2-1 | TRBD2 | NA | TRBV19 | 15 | CASSMGGSSYNEQFF | TGTGCCAGTAGTATGGGGGGGAGCTCCTACAATGAGCAGTTCTTC
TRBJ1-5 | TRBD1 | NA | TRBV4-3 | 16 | CASSQDPQGAGQPQHF | TGCGCCAGCAGCCAAGACCCACAGGGGGCAGGCCAGCCCCAGCATTTT